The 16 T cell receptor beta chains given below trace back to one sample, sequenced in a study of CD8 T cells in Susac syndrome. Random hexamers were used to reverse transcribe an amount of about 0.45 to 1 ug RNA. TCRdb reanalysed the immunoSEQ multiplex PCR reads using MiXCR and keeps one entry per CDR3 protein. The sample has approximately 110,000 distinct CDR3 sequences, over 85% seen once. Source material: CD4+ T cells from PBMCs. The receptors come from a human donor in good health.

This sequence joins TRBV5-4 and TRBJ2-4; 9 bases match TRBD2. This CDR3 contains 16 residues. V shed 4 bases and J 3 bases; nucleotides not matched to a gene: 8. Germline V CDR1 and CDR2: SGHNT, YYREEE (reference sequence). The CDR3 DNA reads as TGTGCCAGCAGCCTAAAAGCGGGAGGTCTCAAAAACATTCAGTACTTC. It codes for CASSLKAGGLKNIQYF.

CDR3 nucleotides: TGTGCCAGCAGCCAGGCGACAGGGGCCATCAACTATGGCTACACCTTC. Protein product: CASSQATGAINYGYTF. The rearrangement uses TRBV7-2 and TRBJ1-2; 8 bases align to TRBD1. The CDR3 consists of 16 residues. V was clipped by 5 bases and J by 2 bases; unmatched bases: 10. Germline V gene sequence: CDR1 SGHTA, CDR2 FQGNSA.

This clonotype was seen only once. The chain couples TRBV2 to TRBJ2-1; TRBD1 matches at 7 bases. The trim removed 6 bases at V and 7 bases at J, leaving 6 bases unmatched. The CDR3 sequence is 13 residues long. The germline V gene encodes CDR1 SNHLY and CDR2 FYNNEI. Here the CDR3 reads CASSSEQGNEQFF. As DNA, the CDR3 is TGTGCCAGCAGCTCCGAACAGGGGAATGAGCAGTTCTTC.

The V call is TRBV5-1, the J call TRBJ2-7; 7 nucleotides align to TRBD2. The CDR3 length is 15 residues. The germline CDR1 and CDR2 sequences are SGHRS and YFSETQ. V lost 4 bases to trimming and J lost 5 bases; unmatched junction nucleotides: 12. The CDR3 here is CASSDTLAAKDEQYF. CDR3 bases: TGCGCCAGCAGCGACACTCTAGCGGCCAAGGACGAGCAGTACTTC.

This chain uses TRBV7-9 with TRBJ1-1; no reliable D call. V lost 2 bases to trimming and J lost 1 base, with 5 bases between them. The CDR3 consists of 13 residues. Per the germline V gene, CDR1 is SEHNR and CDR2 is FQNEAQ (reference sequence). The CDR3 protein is CASSLQRNTEAFF. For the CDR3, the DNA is TGTGCCAGCAGCTTACAGAGGAACACTGAAGCTTTCTTT.

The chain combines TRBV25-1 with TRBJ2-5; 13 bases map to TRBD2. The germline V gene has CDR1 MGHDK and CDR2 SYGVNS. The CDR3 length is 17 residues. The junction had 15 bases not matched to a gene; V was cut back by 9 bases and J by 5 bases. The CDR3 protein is CARKGTSGVASEETQYF. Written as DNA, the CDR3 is TGTGCCAGAAAAGGGACTAGCGGGGTAGCGAGTGAGGAGACCCAGTACTTC.

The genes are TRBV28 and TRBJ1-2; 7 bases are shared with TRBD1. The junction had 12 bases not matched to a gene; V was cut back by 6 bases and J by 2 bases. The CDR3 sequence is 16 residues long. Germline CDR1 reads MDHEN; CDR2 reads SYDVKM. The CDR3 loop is CASSRTGQTTNYGYTF. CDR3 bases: TGTGCCAGCAGCCGAACGGGACAGACGACGAACTATGGCTACACCTTC.

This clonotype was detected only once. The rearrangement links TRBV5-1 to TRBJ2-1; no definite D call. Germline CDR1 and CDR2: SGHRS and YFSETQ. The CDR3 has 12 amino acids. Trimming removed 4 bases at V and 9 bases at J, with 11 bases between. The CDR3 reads CASSEPTGEQFF. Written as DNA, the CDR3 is TGCGCCAGCAGCGAACCGACGGGTGAGCAGTTCTTC.

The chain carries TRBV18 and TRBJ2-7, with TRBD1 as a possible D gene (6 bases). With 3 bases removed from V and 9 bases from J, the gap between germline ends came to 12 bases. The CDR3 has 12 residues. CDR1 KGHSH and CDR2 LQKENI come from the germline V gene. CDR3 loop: CASSPESRGQYF. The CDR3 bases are TGTGCCAGCTCACCGGAGAGCAGGGGGCAGTACTTC.

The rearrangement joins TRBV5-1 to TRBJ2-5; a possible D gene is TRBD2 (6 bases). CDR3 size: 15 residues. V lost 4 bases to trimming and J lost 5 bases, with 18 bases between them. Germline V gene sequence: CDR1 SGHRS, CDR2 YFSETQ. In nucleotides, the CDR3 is TGCGCCAGCAGCCCGGGGGAACCCGGAGCGGAGACCCAGTACTTC. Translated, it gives CASSPGEPGAETQYF.

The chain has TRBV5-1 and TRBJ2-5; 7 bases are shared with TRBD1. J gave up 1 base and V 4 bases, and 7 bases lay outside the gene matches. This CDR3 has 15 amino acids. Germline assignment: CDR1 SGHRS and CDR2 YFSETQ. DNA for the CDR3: TGCGCCAGCAGCCCGTTGGGGACAGTCCAAGAGACCCAGTACTTC. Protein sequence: CASSPLGTVQETQYF.

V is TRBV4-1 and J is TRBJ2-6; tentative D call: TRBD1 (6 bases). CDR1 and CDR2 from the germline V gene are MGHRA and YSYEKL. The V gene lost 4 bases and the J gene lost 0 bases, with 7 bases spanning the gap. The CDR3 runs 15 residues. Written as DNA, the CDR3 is TGCGCCAGCAGCCCCAGGGGCTCTGGGGCCAACGTCCTGACTTTC. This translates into CASSPRGSGANVLTF.

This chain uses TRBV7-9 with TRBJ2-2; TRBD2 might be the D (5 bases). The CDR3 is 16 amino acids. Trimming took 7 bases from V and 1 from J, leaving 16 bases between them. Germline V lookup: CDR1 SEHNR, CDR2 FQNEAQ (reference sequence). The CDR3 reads CASNPGWRLNTGELFF. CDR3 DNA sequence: TGTGCCAGCAACCCCGGTTGGAGGCTGAACACCGGGGAGCTGTTTTTT.

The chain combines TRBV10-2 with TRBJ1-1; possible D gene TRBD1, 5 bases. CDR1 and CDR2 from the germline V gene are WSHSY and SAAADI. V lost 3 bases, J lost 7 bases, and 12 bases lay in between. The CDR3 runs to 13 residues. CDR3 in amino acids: CASSDTGLNEAFF. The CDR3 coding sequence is TGCGCCAGCAGTGATACGGGACTAAATGAAGCTTTCTTT.

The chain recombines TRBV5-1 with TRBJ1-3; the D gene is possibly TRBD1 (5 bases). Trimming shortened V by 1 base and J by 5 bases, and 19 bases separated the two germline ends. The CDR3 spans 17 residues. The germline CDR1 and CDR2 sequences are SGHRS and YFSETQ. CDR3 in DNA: TGCGCCAGCAGCTTGTCTTACAGCGGCGGGGGAAGAAACACCATATATTTT. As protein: CASSLSYSGGGRNTIYF.

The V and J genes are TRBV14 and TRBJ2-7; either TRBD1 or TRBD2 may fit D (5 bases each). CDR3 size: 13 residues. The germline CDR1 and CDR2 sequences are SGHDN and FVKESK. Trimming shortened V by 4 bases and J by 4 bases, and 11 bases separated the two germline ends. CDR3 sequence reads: CASSRDGRYEQYF. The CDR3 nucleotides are TGTGCCAGCAGCCGGGACGGTCGTTACGAGCAGTACTTC.